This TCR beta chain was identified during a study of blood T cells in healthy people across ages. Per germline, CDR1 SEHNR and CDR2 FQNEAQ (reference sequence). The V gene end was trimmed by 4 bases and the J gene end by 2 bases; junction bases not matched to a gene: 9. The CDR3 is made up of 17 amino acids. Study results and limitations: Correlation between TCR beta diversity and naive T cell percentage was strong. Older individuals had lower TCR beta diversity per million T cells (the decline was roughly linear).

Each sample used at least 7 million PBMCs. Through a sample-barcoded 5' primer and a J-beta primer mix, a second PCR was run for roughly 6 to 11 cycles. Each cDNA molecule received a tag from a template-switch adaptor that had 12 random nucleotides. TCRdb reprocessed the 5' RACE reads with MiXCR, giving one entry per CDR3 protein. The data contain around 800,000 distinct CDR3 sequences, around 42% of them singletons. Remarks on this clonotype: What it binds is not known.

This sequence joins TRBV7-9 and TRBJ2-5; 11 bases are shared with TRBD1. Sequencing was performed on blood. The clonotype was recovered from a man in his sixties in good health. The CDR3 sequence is CASSSWMGQGGQETQYF. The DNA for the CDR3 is TGTGCCAGCAGCTCCTGGATGGGACAGGGGGGACAAGAGACCCAGTACTTC.